This T cell receptor beta chain was obtained from a study of cytotoxic CD8 clonotypes in ibrutinib-treated CLL (dated by TCRdb to the early 2020s). With regard to the full study: In this cohort, approximately 15 patients were treatment-naive and fewer than 13 were relapsed/refractory, while some 18 had unmutated IGHV. Every sample from remission and from progressive disease was obtained while the patients were still on ibrutinib. On average, each sample had roughly 250,000 productive templates and around 100,000 productive rearrangements. Longitudinal samples were available for about 30% of the roughly 90 trial participants. The response samples were drawn at a median of 12 months into treatment, with a range of about 6 to 40 months. Cryopreserved peripheral blood mononuclear cells were collected at three points: before therapy, at response, and at either sustained remission or disease progression. Partial responses were observed in roughly 24 patients and complete responses in 2; after a median follow-up of 68 months, remission was maintained in roughly 15 patients and progression was observed in some twelve.

This specimen's time point label, interpreted: approximately 25 months on ibrutinib. For TCR beta library preparation, 1.5 to 2 micrograms of genomic DNA was extracted from cryopreserved PBMCs. Longitudinal blood samples from CLL patients on ibrutinib monotherapy were analyzed using high-throughput TCR beta sequencing. Patients were enrolled in a phase 2 open-label single-center ibrutinib monotherapy trial. Results and caveats for the whole study, not just this receptor: Public clonotypes were rare and either shrank or stayed stable during treatment, and the rise in clonality at ibrutinib response reflected expansion of private clonotypes. An increase in clonality was observed at ibrutinib response, with clonality remaining stable during sustained remission and falling back toward baseline at progression. Sampling times were not matched between sustained-remission and progressing patients, and lymph node repertoires were not studied. Baseline clonality was found to be higher than that of age-matched healthy donors and was strongly correlated with circulating CD8+ T-cell counts.

The goal of deep resolution MiSeq sequencing was a depth between 1 in 1 million and 1 in 200,000 T cells, and coverage averaged 10x per clonotype. The immunoSEQ hsTCRB Kit was used to generate the TCR beta libraries. The study's processing was this. ImmunoSEQ Data Assistant and ImmunoSEQ Analyzer were used for data analysis, and V, D and J genes were assigned according to IMGT definitions. Clonality, with values ranging from 0 to 1, was calculated as one minus the normalized Shannon entropy of productive rearrangement frequencies. Public clonotype analysis was restricted to overrepresented clonotypes comprising at least 0.05% of each patient's repertoire. Fewer than 15 repertoires from age-matched healthy donors, obtained from immuneACCESS, served as clonality controls. Drawn from immuneACCESS, this table holds only the in-frame rearrangements with V and J called that TCRdb kept. Clones are partly lost; checked studies trace under half to an unresolved V gene and leave the rest unexplained. The DNA gave D and trimming, while V, J and clone size come from that table. The sample table records approximately 100,000 clones; roughly 80% of these occur just once. The top ten constitute under 30% of the sample.

Points on this clone: Its antigen remains undetermined. No quality values exist for individual bases; no much larger clone is one base distant.

The sample was PBMCs, taken after 24 months of ibrutinib treatment. The clonotype was recovered from a human donor with chronic lymphocytic leukemia.

The nucleotide sequence is TGTGCAAGTCGCTTCGGGATTTACCGCGGGGACAGCTCCTACAATGAGCAGTTCTTC. Protein translation: CASRFGIYRGDSSYNEQFF. The receptor chain draws on TRBV12-2 and TRBJ2-1; TRBD1 is the table's D call, not checked against the DNA. TRBV12-2 is a pseudogene segment. Reading from cysteine to phenylalanine, the CDR3 counts 19 amino acids. CDR3 DNA only is kept here, 57 bases in frame from base 1.